Below are 21 T cell receptor beta chains sequenced from a single sample in a study of cytomegalovirus exposure and HLA in healthy donors. It was with 60 Vbeta and 13 Jbeta primers that the PCR ran. Data came from immunoSEQ multiplex PCR; TCRdb stores just in-frame clones and leaves some out. The repertoire holds around 160,000 clones, with approximately 62% as singletons. Input material: PBMCs. All receptors derive from a man aged 45-65 years in good health and CMV-seronegative.

This sequence joins TRBV15 and TRBJ1-5, with D possibly being TRBD1 (6 bases). The CDR3 is made up of 17 amino acids. The germline V gene encodes CDR1 LNHNV and CDR2 YYDKDF (reference sequence). Trimming stripped 5 bases from V and 7 bases from J, with 24 bases between. CDR3 loop: CATSHATGTRGGQPQHF. CDR3 coding DNA: TGTGCCACCAGCCATGCGACCGGGACCAGGGGTGGGCAGCCCCAGCATTTT.

The chain uses TRBV6-1 and TRBJ1-6; 9 bases line up with TRBD1. Unmatched junction bases numbered 4, after V lost 6 bases and J lost 7 bases. Germline assignment: CDR1 MNHNS and CDR2 SASEGT. The CDR3 is made up of 14 amino acids. CDR3 coding DNA: TGTGCCAGCAGGACAGGGGGTAAGAATTCACCCCTCCACTTT. It translates to CASRTGGKNSPLHF.

V gene TRBV10-3 combines with J gene TRBJ2-3; D possibly corresponds to TRBD1 (5 bases). Germline lookup yields CDR1 ENHRY and CDR2 SYGVKD. Trimming cost V 2 bases and J 2 bases, with 11 bases left between them. The CDR3 spans 15 residues. The chain's CDR3 is CAISEGAGTTDTQYF. In DNA, the CDR3 is TGTGCCATCAGTGAGGGGGCCGGAACCACAGATACGCAGTATTTT.

This chain links TRBV6-5 with TRBJ1-5, with D hard to call. Per germline, CDR1 MNHEY and CDR2 SVGAGI. The V and J ends lost 8 bases and 0 bases respectively, with 11 bases between them. The CDR3 is made up of 14 amino acids. CDR3 bases: TGTGCCAGCGGAGCAGTGAATAGCAATCAGCCCCAGCATTTT. It specifies CASGAVNSNQPQHF.

The rearrangement links TRBV6-1 to TRBJ2-3; D gene uncertain. Germline V lookup: CDR1 MNHNS, CDR2 SASEGT. CDR3 length: 12 amino acids. Deletions cut 4 bases from V and 5 bases from J, with 7 bases between. The CDR3 nucleotides are TGTGCCAGCAGTGTATGGCAAGATACGCAGTATTTT. This translates into CASSVWQDTQYF.

The chain joins TRBV27 to TRBJ1-3; perhaps TRBD1 as D (5 bases). Trimming cost V 6 bases and J 4 bases, with 10 bases left between them. The CDR3 runs 13 residues. Germline V gene sequence: CDR1 MNHEY, CDR2 SMNVEV (reference sequence). The DNA of the CDR3 is TGTGCCAGCAGGGGGCCAGGAGGAAACACCATATATTTT. It specifies CASRGPGGNTIYF.

The V and J genes are TRBV7-2 and TRBJ2-5; 11 nucleotides agree with TRBD2. This CDR3 is built from 15 residues. The V gene's germline CDR1 is SGHTA and CDR2 FQGNSA. J gave up 4 bases and V 2 bases, and 3 bases lay outside the gene matches. In DNA, the CDR3 is TGTGCCAGCAGCTTATGGCTAGCGGGGGGAGAGACCCAGTACTTC. It is translated as CASSLWLAGGETQYF. Full variable domain (remainder filled in from reference TRBV7-2 and TRBJ2-5): GAGVSQSPSNKVTEKGKDVELRCDPISGHTALYWYRQSLGQGLEFLIYFQGNSAPDKSGLPSDRFSAERTGGSVSTLTIQRTQQEDSAVYLCASSLWLAGGETQYFGPGTRLLVL.

This chain joins TRBV6-5 and TRBJ1-1, with a tentative D call TRBD1 (5 bases). V shed 6 bases and J shed 1 base, with 15 bases lying between them. This CDR3 is 15 amino acids long. The germline gives CDR1 MNHEY, CDR2 SVGAGI. The CDR3 loop is CASRGGVLPNTEAFF. The CDR3 DNA is TGTGCCAGCAGGGGAGGGGTCCTTCCGAACACTGAAGCTTTCTTT.

This chain uses TRBV6-6 with TRBJ1-5; D gene unclear. V shed 2 bases and J shed 3 bases, with 8 bases lying between them. The CDR3 sequence is 14 residues long. CDR1 and CDR2 from the germline V gene are MNHNY and SVGAGI (reference sequence). The DNA for the CDR3 is TGTGCCAGCAGTTACCAGTTCCTCAATCAGCCCCAGCATTTT. Its translation: CASSYQFLNQPQHF.

The chain couples TRBV5-1 to TRBJ1-6; the D gene is possibly TRBD1 (6 bases). This CDR3 is built from 13 residues. CDR1 is SGHRS and CDR2 is YFSETQ in the germline V gene. Trimming pared 7 bases from V and 5 bases from J, leaving 10 bases between. This chain's CDR3 is CASGDTDNSPLHF. As DNA, the CDR3 is TGCGCCAGCGGGGACACCGATAATTCACCCCTCCACTTT.

The chain uses TRBV9 and TRBJ2-2; tentative D call: TRBD1 (6 bases). Trimming removed 6 bases at V and 2 bases at J, with 23 bases between. The germline gives CDR1 SGDLS, CDR2 YYNGEE. CDR3 size: 18 residues. The CDR3 DNA sequence: TGTGCCAGCACCCCGAAGGAGTGGGGGCCTTCAAACACCGGGGAGCTGTTTTTT. Encoded protein: CASTPKEWGPSNTGELFF.

J is TRBJ2-3 and V is TRBV12-5, with a weak D call TRBD1 (6 bases). V dropped 0 bases and J dropped 4 bases, with 11 bases sitting between them. Germline loops: CDR1 LGHNT, CDR2 FRNRAP. This CDR3 comprises 15 residues. The CDR3 DNA is TGTGCTAGTGGTTTGGTAGGGGGACCCGCAGATACGCAGTATTTT. This codes for CASGLVGGPADTQYF.

V gene TRBV15 combines with J gene TRBJ1-3; no reliable D call. CDR1 and CDR2 from the germline V gene are LNHNV and YYDKDF (reference sequence). The CDR3 covers 17 residues. V dropped 0 bases and J dropped 0 bases, with 12 bases sitting between them. The chain's CDR3 is CATSRDPFVSSGNTIYF. DNA of the CDR3: TGTGCCACCAGCAGAGATCCCTTCGTGAGCTCTGGAAACACCATATATTTT.

This clone was counted a single time. V and J are TRBV28 and TRBJ1-2, with a weak D call TRBD1 (6 bases). The V end lost 1 base, the J end lost 3 bases, and 18 bases lay between the germline ends. Germline V CDR1 and CDR2: MDHEN, SYDVKM. The length of the CDR3 is 17 residues. The CDR3 sequence: CASSLFTGRVGYYGYTF. CDR3 sequence (DNA): TGTGCCAGCAGTTTATTTACAGGGAGGGTAGGATACTATGGCTACACCTTC.

This rearrangement joins TRBV5-5 to TRBJ2-7, with D possibly matching TRBD2 (6 bases). Trimming left V 4 bases short and J 4 bases short, with 12 bases between. Germline CDR1 is SGHKS and CDR2 is YYEKEE (reference sequence). This CDR3 has 13 amino acids. In DNA form, the CDR3 reads TGTGCCAGCAGCCCAATTGGGGGGTACGAGCAGTACTTC. Encoded protein: CASSPIGGYEQYF.

The genes are TRBV7-8 and TRBJ2-5, with TRBD1 matching over 8 bases. Per germline, CDR1 SGHVS and CDR2 FQNEAQ. The CDR3 length is 14 residues. V shed 5 bases, J shed 2 bases, and the junction held 4 bases outside the gene matches. The CDR3 DNA reads TGTGCCAGCAGCCGGAGGACAGGGCAAGAGACCCAGTACTTC. This gives the protein CASSRRTGQETQYF.

V is TRBV25-1 and J is TRBJ1-3; TRBD1 agrees at 11 bases. The CDR3 loop spans 17 amino acids. J lost 0 bases, V lost 1 base, and 2 bases had no gene match. Germline V gene data show CDR1 as MGHDK and CDR2 as SYGVNS. CDR3 region: CASSESGTGGSGNTIYF. The CDR3 bases are TGTGCCAGCAGTGAATCCGGGACAGGGGGCTCTGGAAACACCATATATTTT.

This clone occurred a few times. The V gene is TRBV6-5, the J gene TRBJ1-5; perhaps TRBD1 as D (6 bases). V was shortened by 6 bases and J by 3 bases, with 12 bases between the two germline ends. The CDR3 consists of 14 residues. Germline CDR1 and CDR2: MNHEY and SVGAGI. Here the CDR3 DNA reads TGTGCCAGCAGCCTCGACAGGTCCAATCAGCCCCAGCATTTT. It encodes CASSLDRSNQPQHF.

The chain uses TRBV7-8 and TRBJ1-3; D remains unclear. The germline V gene has CDR1 SGHVS and CDR2 FQNEAQ. The CDR3 is made up of 19 amino acids. V was trimmed by 5 bases and J by 1 base, leaving 24 bases between them. The CDR3 here is CASSQGSRRGTSSGNTIYF. CDR3 nucleotides: TGTGCCAGCAGCCAAGGAAGCCGGCGGGGAACCTCTTCTGGAAACACCATATATTTT.

The chain is built from TRBV7-3 and TRBJ1-6; possibly TRBD1 for D (5 bases). The V gene lost 5 bases and the J gene lost 7 bases, with 12 bases spanning the gap. The CDR3 length is 14 residues. Per the germline V gene, CDR1 is SGHTA and CDR2 is FQGTGA. CDR3 in amino acids: CASSTGSANSPLHF. In DNA form, the CDR3 reads TGTGCCAGCAGCACAGGTTCAGCGAATTCACCCCTCCACTTT.

This clone was observed a handful of times. The rearrangement links TRBV7-4 to TRBJ2-3, with 11 bases matching TRBD2. After removal of 5 bases from V and 3 bases from J, the junction contained 7 bases not matched to a gene. Germline CDR1 reads SGHVT; CDR2 reads SQSDAQ. The CDR3 totals 16 residues. This chain's CDR3 is CASSPRLAGCTDTQYF. For the CDR3, the DNA is TGTGCCAGCAGCCCGCGACTAGCGGGGTGTACAGATACGCAGTATTTT.